This T cell receptor beta chain is drawn from a study of blood T cell repertoires in COVID-19. From germline, CDR1 is SGDLS and CDR2 YYNGEE. The CDR3 consists of 14 residues. Trimming cost V 1 base and J 3 bases, with 7 bases left between them. The protocol was immunoSEQ multiplex PCR, while the TCRdb copy is restricted to in-frame clones and leaves out a portion. The sample holds hundreds of thousands of clones, 70% to 90% seen once. This clone was detected once. This sequence was found in a woman in her thirties or forties with acute COVID-19. The sample comprised PBMCs or T cells enriched from blood (not recorded which). The chain carries TRBV9 and TRBJ1-4; D is ambiguous. CDR3 coding DNA: TGTGCCAGCAGCGTACCCGGAGCTAATGAAAAACTGTTTTTT. Translated, it gives CASSVPGANEKLFF.